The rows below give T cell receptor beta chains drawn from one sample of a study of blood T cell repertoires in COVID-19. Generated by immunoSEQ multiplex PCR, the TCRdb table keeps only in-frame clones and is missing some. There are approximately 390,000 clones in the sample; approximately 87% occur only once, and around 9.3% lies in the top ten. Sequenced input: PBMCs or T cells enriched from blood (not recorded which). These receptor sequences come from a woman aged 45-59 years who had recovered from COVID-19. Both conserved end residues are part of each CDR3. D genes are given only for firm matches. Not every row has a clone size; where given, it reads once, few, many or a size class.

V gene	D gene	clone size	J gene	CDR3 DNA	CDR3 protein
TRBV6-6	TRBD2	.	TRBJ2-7	TGTGCCAGCAGTTACGCGCGGAGCGGGGGACACTACGAGCAGTACTTC	CASSYARSGGHYEQYF
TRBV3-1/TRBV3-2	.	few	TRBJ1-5	TGTGCCAGCAGCCTCTCGACTGCGGGGGGCAATCAGCCCCAGCATTTT	CASSLSTAGGNQPQHF
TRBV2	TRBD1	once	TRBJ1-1	TGTGCCAGCAGTCCGGGACAGGGTGTGATTGTGGTTAACACTGAAGCTTTCTTT	CASSPGQGVIVVNTEAFF
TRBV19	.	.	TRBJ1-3	TGTGCCAGTAGTGTCCTCAGCTCTGGAAACACCATATATTTT	CASSVLSSGNTIYF
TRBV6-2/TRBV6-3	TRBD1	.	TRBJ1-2	TGTGCCAGCAGCCGGGGACAGACGAATGGCTACACCTTC	CASSRGQTNGYTF
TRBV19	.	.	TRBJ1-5	TGTGCCAGTAGCCTGAGGATCCAGACAGATTATAGCAATCAGCCCCAGCATTTT	CASSLRIQTDYSNQPQHF
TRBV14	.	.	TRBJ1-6	TGTGCCAGCAGCCTAGTACAGACTAATTCACCCCTCCACTTT	CASSLVQTNSPLHF
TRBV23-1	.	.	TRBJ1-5	TGCGCCAGCAGTCACCCCGACAGTTGTAATCAGCCCCAGCATTTT	CASSHPDSCNQPQHF
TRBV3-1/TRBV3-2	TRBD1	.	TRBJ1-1	TGTGCCAGCAGCGAACACTGGACAGGGGGGGTGGAAGCTTTCTTT	CASSEHWTGGVEAFF
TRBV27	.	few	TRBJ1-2	TGTGCCAGCAGTTTTGGGGGGACTAACTATGGCTACACCTTC	CASSFGGTNYGYTF
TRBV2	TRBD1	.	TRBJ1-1	TGTGCCACCCACAGGGGATTGAACACTGAAGCTTTCTTT	CATHRGLNTEAFF
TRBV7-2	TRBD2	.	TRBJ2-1	TGTGCCAGCAGCGCCGTCGGGACTAGCGGAAACAATGAGCAGTTCTTC	CASSAVGTSGNNEQFF
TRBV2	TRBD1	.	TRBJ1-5	TGTGCCAGCAAGGGGACAGGTGGGGGAATCAATCAGCCCCAGCATTTT	CASKGTGGGINQPQHF
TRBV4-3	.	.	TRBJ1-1	TGCGCCAGCAGCCAAGATAGGAGGAACACTGAAGCTTTCTTT	CASSQDRRNTEAFF
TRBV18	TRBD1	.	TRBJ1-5	TGTGCCAGCTCACCGGGACAGTATAGCAATCAGCCCCAGCATTTT	CASSPGQYSNQPQHF
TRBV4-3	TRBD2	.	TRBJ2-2	TGCGCCAGCAGCCCCGACCCAGCGGGGGGGAACACCGGGGAGCTGTTTTTT	CASSPDPAGGNTGELFF
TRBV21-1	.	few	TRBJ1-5	TGTGCCAGCAGGAAAGTAGGGGATAGCAATCAGCCCCAGCATTTT	CASRKVGDSNQPQHF
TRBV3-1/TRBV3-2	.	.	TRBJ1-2	TGTGCCAGCAGCGTCCAAAGTTCGGGGGGCTATGGCTACACCTTC	CASSVQSSGGYGYTF
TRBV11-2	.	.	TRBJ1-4	TGTGCCAGCAGCTTAGTAGGGGGATCTAATGAAAAACTGTTTTTT	CASSLVGGSNEKLFF
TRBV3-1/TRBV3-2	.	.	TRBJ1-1	TGTGCCAGCAGCCCCGGACTATATACCACTGAAGCTTTCTTT	CASSPGLYTTEAFF
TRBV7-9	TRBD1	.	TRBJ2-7	TGTGCCAGCAGCTGGGACAGGGAAGGGGAGCAGTACTTC	CASSWDREGEQYF
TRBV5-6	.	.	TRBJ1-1	TGTGCCAGCAGAGGCCCAGGAGGCACTGAAGCTTTCTTT	CASRGPGGTEAFF
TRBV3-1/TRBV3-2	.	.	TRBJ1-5	TGTGCCAGCAGCCAAGATCAACAGCCCCAGCATTTT	CASSQDQQPQHF
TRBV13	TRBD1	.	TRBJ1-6	TGTGCCAGCAGCCCGCGGGAGGGGGCGAGTAATTCACCCCTCCACTTT	CASSPREGASNSPLHF
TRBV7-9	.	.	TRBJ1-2	TGTGCCAGCAGCTTGGGGCCCGAAGACAGGTTAGATGGCTACACCTTC	CASSLGPEDRLDGYTF
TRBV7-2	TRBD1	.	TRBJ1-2	TGTGCCAGCAGCTTAGATGGGACAGCTCCTGGATATGGCTACACCTTC	CASSLDGTAPGYGYTF
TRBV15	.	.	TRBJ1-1	TGTGCCACCAGCCACAGGGCGAACACTGAAGCTTTCTTT	CATSHRANTEAFF
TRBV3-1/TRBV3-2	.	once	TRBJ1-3	TGTGCCAGCAGCCAAGTTCCTCAGGGAAACACCATATATTTT	CASSQVPQGNTIYF
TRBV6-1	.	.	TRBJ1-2	TGTGCCAGCAGTGAAGCCCCTGACGGGGAGTATGGCTACACCTTC	CASSEAPDGEYGYTF
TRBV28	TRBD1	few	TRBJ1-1	TGTGCCAGCAGCCAGCCGGGACAGAGGGGCACTGAAGCTTTCTTT	CASSQPGQRGTEAFF
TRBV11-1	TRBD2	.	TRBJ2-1	TGTGCCAGCAGCCAACCAAGCGGGGGATCCTATGAGCAGTTCTTC	CASSQPSGGSYEQFF